This record looks at one T cell receptor (beta chain) sequence and its context. Clones were sequenced by immunoSEQ multiplex PCR, and TCRdb holds only the in-frame ones, with some missing. The sample has approximately 300,000 clones; roughly 80% are singletons. Germline V gene data show CDR1 as SGHNT and CDR2 as YENEEA. The CDR3 is made up of 14 amino acids. Trimming removed 3 bases from V and 7 bases from J, with 10 bases in between. This sample is part of a study of Ad26.COV2.S vaccination and SARS-CoV-2 variants. This sample's treatment: approximately 18 received Ad26.COV2.S at low or high dose, single or two shots; several received placebo; per-sample allocation not given. Sampling took place 63 days after the first vaccine or placebo injection.

This clonotype was sampled from a person between 18 and 60 years old who received the Ad26.COV2.S COVID-19 vaccine or a placebo. The chain employs TRBV11-3 and TRBJ1-6; D gene uncertain. The input for sequencing was peripheral blood, taken in a trial of Ad26.COV2.S vaccine versus placebo. CDR3: CASSLTMGNSPLHF. DNA of the CDR3: TGTGCCAGCAGCTTGACTATGGGAAATTCACCCCTCCACTTT.